The next 25 T cell receptor beta chains were all read from a single sample in a study of T-cell reconstitution after alpha-beta-depleted transplantation in children. Using unique molecular identifiers, the investigators prepared the TCRbeta library. Each CDR3 protein gets one entry after TCRdb re-called the PCR reads with MiXCR. The table includes some 350,000 distinct CDR3 sequences, about a tenth detected once. This material consisted of PBMCs from the stem cell graft donor, taken from the stem cell graft. These receptors originate from a human donor who donated a stem cell graft to a child with acute lymphoblastic leukemia.

This clonotype was counted ten times or more. CDR3 residues: CASSLRASGTQETQYF. The CDR3 nucleotides are TGTGCCAGCAGCTTAAGGGCTAGCGGGACACAAGAGACCCAGTACTTC. The chain employs TRBV7-9 and TRBJ2-5; TRBD2 matches at 9 bases. V was clipped by 2 bases and J by 2 bases; unmatched bases: 6. The V gene's germline CDR1 is SEHNR and CDR2 FQNEAQ (reference sequence). This CDR3 has 16 amino acids.

This clonotype occurred many times. The chain combines TRBV6-2 or TRBV6-3 with TRBJ2-2; no reliable D call. CDR3 length: 13 amino acids. Germline V gene data show CDR1 as MNHEY and CDR2 as SVGEGT. The V and J ends lost 6 bases and 6 bases respectively, with 11 bases between them. The CDR3, as DNA: TGTGCCAGCAGCAACAGTCGGGCCGGGGAGCTGTTTTTT. Protein sequence: CASSNSRAGELFF.

At least ten counts were recorded for this clonotype. The chain employs TRBV5-1 and TRBJ2-6; the D gene is possibly TRBD1 (5 bases). There are 18 residues in the CDR3. Germline V lookup: CDR1 SGHRS, CDR2 YFSETQ. The germline V and J ends were trimmed by 1 base and 0 bases, with 14 bases remaining between them. The CDR3 coding sequence is TGCGCCAGCAGCTTGTCACCAGGGTGGACCTCTGGGGCCAACGTCCTGACTTTC. Residues: CASSLSPGWTSGANVLTF.

This clonotype came up a few times. This chain links TRBV20-1 with TRBJ2-3; D gene uncertain. The germline V gene encodes CDR1 DFQATT and CDR2 SNEGSKA (reference sequence). Deletions cut 3 bases from V and 4 bases from J, with 11 bases between. This CDR3 has 13 amino acids. Here the CDR3 DNA reads TGCAGTGCTAGGTTTGGGAAATCAGATACGCAGTATTTT. Residues: CSARFGKSDTQYF.

This clonotype was observed a handful of times. The chain couples TRBV5-1 to TRBJ2-5; possible D gene TRBD1, 5 bases. Germline CDR1 and CDR2: SGHRS and YFSETQ. The CDR3 totals 15 residues. With 1 base removed from V and 1 base from J, the gap between germline ends came to 11 bases. This chain's CDR3 is CASSLLGLSQETQYF. The CDR3 DNA reads as TGCGCCAGCAGCTTGTTGGGGCTAAGCCAAGAGACCCAGTACTTC.

The gene calls are TRBV12-3 or TRBV12-4 and TRBJ2-1; 12 positions match TRBD2. V trimming: 1 base; J trimming: 4 bases; junction bases outside the gene matches: 5. The CDR3 is 17 residues long. CDR3 sequence (DNA): TGTGCCAGCAGTTTAGGGCCCGGACTAGCGGGATACAATGAGCAGTTCTTC. Translation gives CASSLGPGLAGYNEQFF.

This clonotype was found a few times. This rearrangement joins TRBV20-1 to TRBJ1-1; D uncertain. Germline V gene data show CDR1 as DFQATT and CDR2 as SNEGSKA (reference sequence). There are 12 residues in the CDR3. The V end lost 3 bases, the J end lost 2 bases, and 7 bases lay between the germline ends. The CDR3 is CSARRTNTEAFF. CDR3 coding DNA: TGCAGTGCTAGGAGGACTAACACTGAAGCTTTCTTT.

V gene TRBV20-1 combines with J gene TRBJ2-7; maybe TRBD2 (5 bases). From germline, CDR1 is DFQATT and CDR2 SNEGSKA (reference sequence). The CDR3 totals 16 residues. Trimming shortened V by 5 bases and J by 0 bases, and 20 bases separated the two germline ends. CDR3 protein: CSAGQKGSAPSYEQYF. The CDR3 DNA sequence: TGCAGTGCTGGCCAAAAGGGTAGCGCTCCCTCCTACGAGCAGTACTTC.

The V gene is TRBV15, the J gene TRBJ2-1, with 15 bases fitting TRBD2. In germline, CDR1 is LNHNV, CDR2 YYDKDF (reference sequence). The J segment lost 7 bases and the V segment lost 0 bases, leaving 10 bases of the junction unmatched. The CDR3 spans 19 residues. CDR3 nucleotides: TGTGCCACCAGCAGAGAGATATGGACTAGCGGGAGGGTCGTGAATGAGCAGTTCTTC. It codes for CATSREIWTSGRVVNEQFF.

In the case of this clonotype: Compared with germline, one end of the junction differs, possibly owing to a read error. This chain joins TRBV20-1 and TRBJ2-3, with TRBD2 matching over 8 bases. CDR1 is DFQATT and CDR2 is SNEGSKA in the germline V gene (reference sequence). This CDR3 contains 17 residues. The DNA for the CDR3 is TGCTGTGCTCATCCTCTTATGACTAGCGCACACACAGATACGCAGTATTTT. Translated: CCAHPLMTSAHTDTQYF.

This clonotype came up a few times. The CDR3 coding sequence is TGTGCCAGCAGCGTAGGAGCAGGGGGCAGGAGCACAGATACGCAGTATTTT. This translates into CASSVGAGGRSTDTQYF. The chain links TRBV9 to TRBJ2-3; 8 nucleotides align to TRBD1. The length of the CDR3 is 17 residues. Losses at the gene ends were 0 bases for V and 0 bases for J; bases not matched to a gene: 6. Germline CDR1 reads SGDLS; CDR2 reads YYNGEE.

This clonotype was seen only a few times. The J gene is TRBJ2-5, the V gene TRBV29-1; D ambiguous. Germline V gene sequence: CDR1 SQVTM, CDR2 ANQGSEA. V was cut by 3 bases and J by 3 bases, with 11 bases left in between. This CDR3 comprises 13 residues. The CDR3 DNA reads as TGCAGCGTTGAGGGTCTCACTAAAGAGACCCAGTACTTC. Residues: CSVEGLTKETQYF.

This clonotype was found many times. The CDR3 loop is CASSYPGSYGYTF. CDR3 nucleotide sequence: TGTGCCAGCAGTTACCCCGGGAGCTATGGCTACACCTTC. The V call is TRBV6-5, the J call TRBJ1-2; D gene unclear. Trimming stripped 2 bases from V and 4 bases from J, with 8 bases between. Germline CDR1 MNHEY, CDR2 SVGAGI. The length of the CDR3 is 13 residues.

As DNA, the CDR3 is TGTGCCAGCAGCTTGGGGAATTCAGCCTACGAGCAGTACTTC. Translating it yields CASSLGNSAYEQYF. V and J are TRBV5-6 and TRBJ2-7; D remains ambiguous. The CDR3 covers 14 residues. Germline V lookup: CDR1 SGHDT, CDR2 YYEEEE. V was trimmed by 0 bases and J by 2 bases, leaving 9 bases between them.

This clonotype showed up many times. The rearrangement links TRBV5-1 to TRBJ2-1; TRBD2 matches 8 bases. This CDR3 comprises 14 residues. J was trimmed by 5 bases and V by 5 bases; bases with no gene match: 6. Germline values: CDR1 SGHRS, CDR2 YFSETQ. CDR3 in amino acids: CASRLSGRNNEQFF. In nucleotides, the CDR3 is TGCGCCAGCAGGTTGAGCGGGAGAAACAATGAGCAGTTCTTC.

This clonotype was observed many times. The chain links TRBV21-1 to TRBJ1-2. TRBV21-1 is a documented pseudogene. CDR3 length: 15 residues. CDR3 sequence: CASRVDGPINYGYTF. The CDR3 DNA reads TGTGCCAGCAGGGTCGATGGCCCAATTAACTATGGCTACACCTTC.

This clonotype was seen repeatedly, ten times or more. The gene calls are TRBV20-1 and TRBJ2-1, with D perhaps given as TRBD1 or TRBD2 (5 bases each). The CDR3 is 14 amino acids. V lost 6 bases, J lost 7 bases, and 19 bases lay in between. The germline V gene encodes CDR1 DFQATT and CDR2 SNEGSKA (reference sequence). CDR3 sequence (DNA): TGCAGTGCGCTGTACGGGGCAGGGCGGAATGAGCAGTTCTTC. This translates into CSALYGAGRNEQFF.

The rearrangement joins TRBV27 to TRBJ2-2; 7 positions match TRBD1. J gave up 4 bases and V 7 bases, and 6 bases lay outside the gene matches. Per the germline V gene, CDR1 is MNHEY and CDR2 is SMNVEV (reference sequence). The CDR3 length is 14 residues. CDR3 in amino acids: CASIKTGTTGELFF. In DNA form, the CDR3 reads TGTGCCAGCATTAAGACAGGGACCACCGGGGAGCTGTTTTTT.

As to this clonotype: This may be a read error, as it is one base from a much larger clone. J is TRBJ1-4 and V is TRBV4-1, with D uncertain. The CDR3 covers 14 residues. Germline-derived CDR1 and CDR2 are MGHRA and YSYEKL. DNA for the CDR3: TGCGCCACCAGCTTCCGGGCCTTAGAGGAAAAACTGTTTTTT. Translated: CATSFRALEEKLFF.

This rearrangement joins TRBV7-9 to TRBJ2-1, with 9 bases identical to TRBD1. CDR3 length equals 15 residues. Trimming took 5 bases from V and 7 from J; bases not matched to a gene: 9. Germline CDR1 reads SEHNR; CDR2 reads FQNEAQ (reference sequence). The CDR3 DNA sequence: TGTGCCAGCAGCCGCCCGGGACAGGGCGTTAATGAGCAGTTCTTC. It specifies CASSRPGQGVNEQFF.

Only a few counts were recorded for this clonotype. CDR3 sequence: CSVAPGRQGNYGYTF. In nucleotides, the CDR3 is TGCAGCGTTGCTCCCGGTCGACAGGGTAACTATGGCTACACCTTC. The V and J genes are TRBV29-1 and TRBJ1-2, with 7 bases aligning to TRBD1. V shed 4 bases, J shed 1 base, and the junction held 9 bases outside the gene matches. The CDR3 runs to 15 residues. Germline CDR1 is SQVTM and CDR2 is ANQGSEA.

This chain joins TRBV3-1 and TRBJ2-7, with TRBD2 identical over 13 bases. The germline gives CDR1 LGHDT, CDR2 YNNKEL (reference sequence). V dropped 11 bases and J dropped 3; count of bases not matched to a gene: 22. The CDR3 has 19 residues. The CDR3 DNA is TGTGCCCGCTGTCCCTGGGGACTAGCGGGACCTAATCCCTACTACGAGCAGTACTTC. Residues: CARCPWGLAGPNPYYEQYF.

V usage is TRBV4-1 and J usage is TRBJ2-1; unclear D gene. Judging by the DNA end, TRBJ2-7 fits better; the J call may be wrong. This CDR3 has 12 amino acids. Germline V lookup: CDR1 MGHRA, CDR2 YSYEKL. CDR3 bases: TGCGCCAGCAGCCAAGCACCCGATGAGCAGTACTTC. Translated: CASSQAPDEQYF.

The table lists this clonotype with a few counts. This sequence joins TRBV7-9 and TRBJ2-5; D unresolved. Germline V gene lookup returns CDR1 SEHNR and CDR2 FQNEAQ (reference sequence). The CDR3 has 11 residues. V lost 5 bases and J lost 5, with 6 bases in between. CDR3 sequence (DNA): TGTGCCAGCAGCCAAATGGAGACCCAGTACTTC. Protein product: CASSQMETQYF.

In this sample, this clonotype turned up a few times. The CDR3 sequence: CASSQDSGGGPETQYF. CDR3 in DNA: TGCGCCAGCAGCCAAGACAGCGGGGGAGGGCCAGAGACCCAGTACTTC. This sequence joins TRBV4-3 and TRBJ2-5, with TRBD2 matching 8 bases. CDR3 length: 16 residues. V gave up 0 bases and J gave up 4 bases; unmatched junction bases: 7. Germline V CDR1 and CDR2: LGHNA, YSLEER.